This T cell receptor beta chain was identified in a study of blood T cell repertoires in COVID-19. Study summary: T cells, B-cell-depleted T cells, or PBMCs supplied cDNA or gDNA.

All enrollees were roughly 18 to 90 years old and from around 25 US areas. This CDR3 has 15 amino acids. From germline, CDR1 is MNHNY and CDR2 SVGAGI (reference sequence). V gave up 0 bases and J gave up 5 bases; unmatched junction bases: 4. The authors' processing: Amplification of reference gene primers was used by the study to estimate nucleated cell counts. This table comes from immunoSEQ multiplex PCR, and its TCRdb copy is limited to in-frame clones, with some not included. Clone size and V and J calls were adopted from that table, with D and trimming inferred from the DNA. The sample lists roughly 200,000 clones; roughly 88% were seen once.

Sequencing was performed on PBMCs or T cells enriched from blood (not recorded which). This TCR derives from a woman aged 25 to 45 who had recovered from COVID-19. The chain joins TRBV6-6 to TRBJ1-5, with 7 nucleotides matching TRBD1. The CDR3 DNA reads TGTGCCAGCAGTTACTCGTTCCAGGGGGATCAGCCCCAGCATTTT. Translation: CASSYSFQGDQPQHF.